Listed below are T cell receptor beta chains from one sample, sequenced in a study of vaccination effects on CD4 cells after COVID-19. Their specific antigens are unknown. Produced via immunoSEQ multiplex PCR; TCRdb's table is partial and in-frame only. This sample carries approximately 40,000 clones, over 65% of them seen once, and the ten largest clones take 3% to 4.5%. The starting material was CD4+ T cells from PBMCs cultured without peptide, obtained after COVID-19 vaccination. The source of these receptors is a human donor who had a prior SARS-CoV-2 infection. CDR3s include the opening cysteine and the closing phenylalanine or tryptophan. A D gene is named only where the DNA matches it firmly. Clone sizes are given selectively: once, few, many, or a class where the clone is expanded.

>-|TRBV19|-|TRBJ1-2
TGTGCCAGTAGAGGGGGGAACTATGGCTACACCTTC
CASRGGNYGYTF
>TRBD1|TRBV5-8|-|TRBJ2-6
TGTGCCAGCAGCTTGGGGACAGGCTCTGGGGCCAACGTCCTGACTTTC
CASSLGTGSGANVLTF
>TRBD1|TRBV5-5|-|TRBJ2-1
TGTGCCAGCAGCTTGGTGACAGGGGGAACCTACAATGAGCAGTTCTTC
CASSLVTGGTYNEQFF
>-|TRBV7-2|-|TRBJ2-7
TGTGCCAGCAGCTTAGGGTTGCATAACTCCTACGAGCAGTACTTC
CASSLGLHNSYEQYF
>-|TRBV5-1|-|TRBJ2-3
TGCGCCAGCAGCTTGGGCACACCGGGCGATACGCAGTATTTT
CASSLGTPGDTQYF
>TRBD2|TRBV5-4|few|TRBJ2-3
TGTGCCAGCAGCGCTACACCGGGACTAGCAGATACGCAGTATTTT
CASSATPGLADTQYF
>-|TRBV2|-|TRBJ2-7
TGTGCCAGCAGCCCGGCGGCTCTCTCGTCTTCCTACGAGCAGTACTTC
CASSPAALSSSYEQYF
>-|TRBV4-3|few|TRBJ2-7
TGCGCCAGCAGCCAGGGCCTACCCTCCTACGAGCAGTACTTC
CASSQGLPSYEQYF
>-|TRBV6-1|-|TRBJ2-1
TGTGCCAGCAGTGAGTTCTATCGTCGTGGTGAGCAGTTCTTC
CASSEFYRRGEQFF
>-|TRBV5-4|-|TRBJ2-7
TGTGCCAGCAGCCCGAAGTTACCCCCCTACGAGCAGTACTTC
CASSPKLPPYEQYF
>TRBD1|TRBV2|-|TRBJ1-4
TGTGCCAGCAGCTTGGACAGGGGGGGGTATGAAAAACTGTTTTTT
CASSLDRGGYEKLFF
>-|TRBV12-3/TRBV12-4|-|TRBJ1-5
TGTGCCAGCAGTCAAGATGGGCAGCCCCAGCATTTT
CASSQDGQPQHF
>-|TRBV3-1/TRBV3-2|-|TRBJ1-3
TGTGCCAGCAGAAACAAAGGAAACACCATATATTTT
CASRNKGNTIYF
>-|TRBV5-6|-|TRBJ2-7
TGTGCCAGCAGCCGTCTTCTCGCGGGGTTAGACGAGCAGTACTTC
CASSRLLAGLDEQYF
>-|TRBV5-1|-|TRBJ1-1
TGCGCCAGCAGCGGTGGGATGAACACTGAAGCTTTCTTT
CASSGGMNTEAFF
>TRBD2|TRBV18|-|TRBJ2-1
TGTGCCAGCTCACCCCCCCTAACTAGCGGGAGATCCCATGAGCAGTTCTTC
CASSPPLTSGRSHEQFF
>-|TRBV12-3/TRBV12-4|-|TRBJ2-1
TGTGCCAGCAGTCCCACCCAGGGACGAGAGCAGTTCTTC
CASSPTQGREQFF
>TRBD1|TRBV5-6|-|TRBJ1-2
TGTGCCAGCAGCTTACTACAGGGGGAGGATCGGTATGGCTACACCTTC
CASSLLQGEDRYGYTF
>-|TRBV9|once|TRBJ2-7
TGTGCCAGCAGCCCCTCGGACTTCAGCTACGAGCAGTACTTC
CASSPSDFSYEQYF
>TRBD1|TRBV19|-|TRBJ1-2
TGTGCCAGTAGTATAGAAGGTGGGACAGGTTATGGCTACACCTTC
CASSIEGGTGYGYTF
>TRBD1|TRBV5-1|-|TRBJ2-2
TGCGCCAGCAGTCGAGGACAGGGAGAAACCGGGGAGCTGTTTTTT
CASSRGQGETGELFF
>-|TRBV10-3|-|TRBJ1-2
TGTGCCATCAGTGAGTGGGGGGTGCGAGTACATGGCTACACCTTC
CAISEWGVRVHGYTF
>-|TRBV5-1|-|TRBJ2-7
TGCGCCAGCAGCTTATATCGGGACTACGAGCAGTACTTC
CASSLYRDYEQYF
>-|TRBV7-2|few|TRBJ2-2
TGTGCCAGCAGCTTAGCTTTGAACACCGGGGAGCTGTTTTTT
CASSLALNTGELFF
>-|TRBV9|once|TRBJ1-2
TGTGCCAGCAGCGTGGCCATGCTTAACTATGGCTACACCTTC
CASSVAMLNYGYTF
>TRBD1|TRBV12-5|-|TRBJ1-1
TGTGCTAGTGGTTTGGTGAGGACAGGGAACACTGAAGCTTTCTTT
CASGLVRTGNTEAFF
>TRBD2|TRBV3-1/TRBV3-2|few|TRBJ2-1
TGTGCCAGCGCGACTAGCGGGGGGGTAAAGGATGAGCAGTTCTTC
CASATSGGVKDEQFF
>-|TRBV18|-|TRBJ1-1
TGTGCCAGCTCACCAGTTACAGGGTTGGGTAACACTGAAGCTTTCTTT
CASSPVTGLGNTEAFF
>TRBD2|TRBV7-9|few|TRBJ2-1
TGTGCCAGCAGCCGCCCGACTAGCCTCTACAATGAGCAGTTCTTC
CASSRPTSLYNEQFF
>-|TRBV5-4|-|TRBJ2-6
TGTGCCAGCAGCTTGGGCAGGGGCTCTGGGGCCAACGTCCTGACTTTC
CASSLGRGSGANVLTF
>-|TRBV19|-|TRBJ1-5
TGTGCCAGTAGTTCACGGGGCGGTAGCAATCAGCCCCAGCATTTT
CASSSRGGSNQPQHF
>-|TRBV18|-|TRBJ1-5
TGTGCCAGCTCACCATACCGGGAAGTAGGTCAGCCCCAGCATTTT
CASSPYREVGQPQHF
>-|TRBV6-2/TRBV6-3|-|TRBJ1-5
TGTGCCAGCAGTTACCGCCCAGAATTCCATCAGCCCCAGCATTTT
CASSYRPEFHQPQHF
>TRBD1|TRBV6-6|-|TRBJ1-1
TGTGCCAGCAGCCAGGACAGGGGGAACACTGAAGCTTTCTTT
CASSQDRGNTEAFF
>-|TRBV18|once|TRBJ2-7
TGTGCCAGCTCCACGGGAGTTTCCTACGAGCAGTACTTC
CASSTGVSYEQYF
>-|TRBV7-2|-|TRBJ1-3
TGTGCCAGCACCCCCCCCTCTGGAAACACCATATATTTT
CASTPPSGNTIYF
>TRBD1|TRBV30|-|TRBJ1-4
TGTGCCTGGAGCAGGGGGCCGGGGGAAAAACTGTTTTTT
CAWSRGPGEKLFF
>-|TRBV10-3|-|TRBJ2-7
TGTGCCCCTCGTTCGCCGCGGGACTCCTACGAGCAGTACTTC
CAPRSPRDSYEQYF
>TRBD1|TRBV6-4|-|TRBJ1-3
TGTGCCAGCAGTATAAGGGGGCGCTACGGTTATTCGGGAAACACCATATATTTT
CASSIRGRYGYSGNTIYF
>TRBD2|TRBV5-1|-|TRBJ2-5
TGCGCCAGCTCCGGAGCGGGGCCCGCCGGGGAGACCCAGTACTTC
CASSGAGPAGETQYF
>TRBD1|TRBV27|-|TRBJ1-2
TGTGCCAGCAGTTCGGACAGGGACTATGGCTACACCTTC
CASSSDRDYGYTF
>TRBD1|TRBV2|-|TRBJ1-1
TGTGCCAGCAGTGATCTGGACAGGGACACTGAAGCTTTCTTT
CASSDLDRDTEAFF
>TRBD1|TRBV7-9|-|TRBJ1-4
TGTGCCAGCAGCTTTGGGTCGCCGAACAGGGGTCATGAAAAACTGTTTTTT
CASSFGSPNRGHEKLFF
>-|TRBV7-2|-|TRBJ2-3
TGTGCCAGCAGCTTAGTTGTGGGGGCGGCGGATACGCAGTATTTT
CASSLVVGAADTQYF
>TRBD1|TRBV30|-|TRBJ2-7
TGTGCCTGGCTGCGACAGGGGGGAGGCGAGCAGTACTTC
CAWLRQGGGEQYF
>-|TRBV2|-|TRBJ1-1
TGTGCCAGCAGCTCGACAGTTGACACTGAAGCTTTCTTT
CASSSTVDTEAFF
>TRBD1|TRBV18|-|TRBJ2-7
TGTGCCAGCTCGGATCAACAGGGGGCCTTGAACGAGCAGTACTTC
CASSDQQGALNEQYF
>-|TRBV9|-|TRBJ1-4
TGTGCCAGCAGCGAGGGACCCATCGGGACTAATGAAAAACTGTTTTTT
CASSEGPIGTNEKLFF
>-|TRBV5-1|-|TRBJ2-2
TGCGCCAGCAGCTTGGGTGGTCTAGCAGGAGCCGGCGGGGAGCTGTTTTTT
CASSLGGLAGAGGELFF
>-|TRBV6-1|-|TRBJ1-2
TGTGCCAGCAGTGAATTGGCATACTATGGCTACACCTTC
CASSELAYYGYTF
>-|TRBV7-2|-|TRBJ1-2
TGTGCCAGCAGCTTGGAGAGGGTAAATGGCTACACCTTC
CASSLERVNGYTF
>-|TRBV4-2|-|TRBJ2-3
TGTGCCAGCAGCCAAGTTGAGCGGACAGCTAGCACAGATACGCAGTATTTT
CASSQVERTASTDTQYF